This T cell receptor (beta chain) was identified during a study of blood T cell repertoires in COVID-19. Here immunoSEQ multiplex PCR was the method, and the copy in TCRdb shows in-frame clones only, minus some. The profile shows 57,000 or so clones, 75% to 90% of them singletons. V dropped 3 bases and J dropped 6; count of bases not matched to a gene: 8. The CDR3 sequence is 15 residues long. Germline loops: CDR1 LNHDA, CDR2 SQIVND (reference sequence). Sequences were obtained from peripheral blood. This chain links TRBV19 with TRBJ2-1, with 7 bases that match TRBD2. The TCR sequence derives from a human donor in a cohort sampled during active COVID-19. The CDR3 spells CASSMGRGSSNEQFF. The CDR3 coding sequence is TGTGCCAGTAGTATGGGGCGCGGGAGTAGCAATGAGCAGTTCTTC.